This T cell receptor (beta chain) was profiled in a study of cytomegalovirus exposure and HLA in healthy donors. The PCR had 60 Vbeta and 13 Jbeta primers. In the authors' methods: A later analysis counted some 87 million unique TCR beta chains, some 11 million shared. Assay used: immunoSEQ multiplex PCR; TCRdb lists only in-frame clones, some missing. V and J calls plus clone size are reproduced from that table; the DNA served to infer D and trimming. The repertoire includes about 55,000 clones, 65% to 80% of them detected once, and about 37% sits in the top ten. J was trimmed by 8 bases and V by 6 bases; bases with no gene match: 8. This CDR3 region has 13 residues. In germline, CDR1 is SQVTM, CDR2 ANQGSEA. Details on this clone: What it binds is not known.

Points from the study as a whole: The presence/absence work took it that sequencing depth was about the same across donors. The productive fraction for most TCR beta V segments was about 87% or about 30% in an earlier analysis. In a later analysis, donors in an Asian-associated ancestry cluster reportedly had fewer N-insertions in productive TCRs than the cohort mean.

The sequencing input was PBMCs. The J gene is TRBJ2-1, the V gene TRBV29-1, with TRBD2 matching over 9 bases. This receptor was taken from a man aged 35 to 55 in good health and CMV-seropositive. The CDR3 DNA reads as TGCAGCGTCCAGACTAGCGGCCTTGATGAGCAGTTCTTC. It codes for CSVQTSGLDEQFF.